A selection of T cell receptor beta chains follows, all from one sample in a study of cytomegalovirus exposure and HLA in healthy donors. Sequencing was performed with immunoSEQ multiplex PCR; in TCRdb, only in-frame clones are kept and a portion is missing. The sample carries approximately 280,000 clones, roughly 90% recorded once. Sequencing input: PBMCs. The receptors here all came from a woman under 30 in good health and CMV-seronegative. Each CDR3 is given with its conserved first and last residue. D genes are given only for firm matches. Some rows have no size entry. The others give once, few or many, or a class for an expanded clone.

>.|.|TRBV15|TRBJ2-7
TGTGCCACCAGCAGAGATCAGACATCCGAGCAGTACTTC
CATSRDQTSEQYF
>.|.|TRBV28|TRBJ2-5
TGTGCCAGCAGTTTAGGAGCGGAGGTCCAAGAGACCCAGTACTTC
CASSLGAEVQETQYF
>.|TRBD2|TRBV27|TRBJ2-1
TGTGCCAGCAGTTTCCCCAGGACTAGCGGGAGGGCCATGGTCGACAATGAGCAGTTCTTC
CASSFPRTSGRAMVDNEQFF
>.|.|TRBV15|TRBJ1-1
TGTGCCACCAGCAGAGGTTCAAACAGTGCCATGAACACTGAAGCTTTCTTT
CATSRGSNSAMNTEAFF
>.|TRBD1|TRBV27|TRBJ2-2
TGTGCCAGTGGACAGGAGAACACCGGGGAGCTGTTTTTT
CASGQENTGELFF
>.|.|TRBV19|TRBJ1-1
TGTGCCAGTAGTCTACGACACATAAACACTGAAGCTTTCTTT
CASSLRHINTEAFF
>.|.|TRBV6-5|TRBJ2-1
TGTGCCAGCAGCTCGAAACTTGGGAGTGGGTCGGAGCAGTTCTTC
CASSSKLGSGSEQFF
>.|.|TRBV7-9|TRBJ2-1
TGTGCCAGCAGCCAAGCACTAGGCAATGAGCAGTTCTTC
CASSQALGNEQFF
>.|TRBD1|TRBV2|TRBJ2-7
TGTGCCAGCAGAATACAGGGGAGCTTCGCCTACGAGCAGTACTTC
CASRIQGSFAYEQYF
>.|.|TRBV6-5|TRBJ1-1
TGTGCCAGCAGTTACGATCTAGTGGGGAGCACTGAAGCTTTCTTT
CASSYDLVGSTEAFF
>.|.|TRBV10-2|TRBJ2-6
TGCGCCAGCAATGGACAGAACTCTGGGGCCAACGTCCTGACTTTC
CASNGQNSGANVLTF
>.|.|TRBV25-1|TRBJ1-1
TGTGCCAGCAGTGAATCGGGGTCGTACACTGAAGCTTTCTTT
CASSESGSYTEAFF
>.|.|TRBV5-8|TRBJ2-7
TGTGCCAGCAGCTTGGGACATTACTACGAGCAGTACTTC
CASSLGHYYEQYF
>.|TRBD1|TRBV28|TRBJ2-3
TGTGCCAGCAGTTCCCGGGACAGGGGGGGAACAGATACGCAGTATTTT
CASSSRDRGGTDTQYF
>.|TRBD1|TRBV18|TRBJ1-2
TGTGCCAGCCACCGACTCGACAGGGGTCATGGCTACACCTTC
CASHRLDRGHGYTF
>.|.|TRBV5-1|TRBJ1-4
TGCGCCAGCAGCCTGCGGGGGGCGACTGAAAAACTGTTTTTT
CASSLRGATEKLFF
>.|TRBD2|TRBV28|TRBJ2-1
TGTGCCAGCAGTTTCGGGAGCGGGAGGCTTCTCTACAATGAGCAGTTCTTC
CASSFGSGRLLYNEQFF
>.|TRBD2|TRBV10-3|TRBJ2-1
TGTGCCATCGGGACTAGCGGGAGCAATGAGCAGTTCTTC
CAIGTSGSNEQFF
>.|.|TRBV5-8|TRBJ1-6
TGTGCCAGCAGCCTGCTCGGGGGGCTCGATTCACCCCTCCACTTT
CASSLLGGLDSPLHF
>.|.|TRBV15|TRBJ1-5
TGTGCCACCAGCAGAGATCGGGTACAGGCTATCAATCAGCCCCAGCATTTT
CATSRDRVQAINQPQHF
>.|.|TRBV28|TRBJ2-7
TGTGCCAGCAGTTCTCGGACTGGCGTCTACGAGCAGTACTTC
CASSSRTGVYEQYF
>once|TRBD1|TRBV4-2|TRBJ1-2
TGTGCCAGCAGCCCGGGACAGGGGGCTCTGGGTGGCTACACCTTC
CASSPGQGALGGYTF
>once|.|TRBV6-1|TRBJ1-2
TGTGCCAGCAGTGAGCACCAGGGTCGGGGCTACACCTTC
CASSEHQGRGYTF
>.|.|TRBV7-3|TRBJ2-5
TGTGCCAGCAGCCCAAGATCGGGGGAGACCCAGTACTTC
CASSPRSGETQYF
>.|.|TRBV6-5|TRBJ1-6
TGTGCCAGCAGCCGAAGGGGTTCACCCCTCCACTTT
CASSRRGSPLHF
>.|TRBD1|TRBV4-3|TRBJ2-7
TGCGCCAGCAGCCAGGAAGTGACAGGGCCACGATCCTACGAGCAGTACTTC
CASSQEVTGPRSYEQYF
>.|TRBD1|TRBV7-8|TRBJ1-2
TGTGCCAGCAGCACTACCGGGACAGGGGGGATTCGGGGCTACACCTTC
CASSTTGTGGIRGYTF
>.|.|TRBV6-6|TRBJ2-1
TGTGCCAGCAGTTATGGAGAGGGTGAGCAGTTCTTC
CASSYGEGEQFF
>.|.|TRBV4-3|TRBJ1-5
TGCGCCAGCAGCCAAGAGTGGGACTTAGGCAATCAGCCCCAGCATTTT
CASSQEWDLGNQPQHF
>.|TRBD1|TRBV11-2|TRBJ2-4
TGTGCCAGCAGCCGGGGACAGAGCCTCAAAAACATTCAGTACTTC
CASSRGQSLKNIQYF
>few|.|TRBV18|TRBJ2-7
TGTGCCAGCTCAGCGGAGAGCTCCTACGAGCAGTACTTC
CASSAESSYEQYF
>.|TRBD1|TRBV6-1|TRBJ2-7
TGTGCCAGCAGAACGGCCGGGACAGGGGACTACGAGCAGTACTTC
CASRTAGTGDYEQYF
>.|TRBD2|TRBV14|TRBJ2-1
TGTGCCAGCAGCCAAGATAGGTCGCGGGAGGGGGCCTATGAGCAGTTCTTC
CASSQDRSREGAYEQFF
>few|.|TRBV30|TRBJ1-1
TGTGCCTGGAGTGTCGAGGGCGAAGCTTTCTTT
CAWSVEGEAFF
>.|TRBD1|TRBV5-1|TRBJ2-7
TGCGCCAGCAGCTTGAAAGGACAGGACTCCTACGAGCAGTACTTC
CASSLKGQDSYEQYF
>.|.|TRBV6-1|TRBJ2-1
TGTGCCAGCAGTCAGGGTTTTGGTGAGCAGTTCTTC
CASSQGFGEQFF
>.|TRBD1|TRBV6-6|TRBJ1-2
TGTGCCAGCAGACCAAGACAGGGGGCCAACGCATATGGCTACACCTTC
CASRPRQGANAYGYTF
>.|TRBD2|TRBV9|TRBJ2-1
TGTGCCAGCAGCGCGGGACTAGCGGGAGTAACTGAGCAGTTCTTC
CASSAGLAGVTEQFF
>.|.|TRBV18|TRBJ1-2
TGTGCCAGCTCACCACAGATGACCAAACTGGGGGGTGGCTACACCTTC
CASSPQMTKLGGGYTF
>.|TRBD1|TRBV5-1|TRBJ1-2
TGCGCCAGCAGCTTACCTTCGGGGACAGCCGATAACTATGGCTACACCTTC
CASSLPSGTADNYGYTF
>.|.|TRBV7-2|TRBJ2-1
TGTGCCAGCAGACGGGACCGGGGAGGGCAGTTCTTC
CASRRDRGGQFF
>.|.|TRBV19|TRBJ1-1
TGTGCCAGTAGCATACAGGGGAACACTGAAGCTTTCTTT
CASSIQGNTEAFF
>.|TRBD1|TRBV29-1|TRBJ1-1
TGCAGCGGCGACAGGGAGAACACTGAAGCTTTCTTT
CSGDRENTEAFF
>.|TRBD1|TRBV28|TRBJ1-1
TGTGCCAGCAGACCCGGGACAGGGTATGAAGCTTTCTTT
CASRPGTGYEAFF
>.|.|TRBV7-2|TRBJ1-2
TGTGCCAGCAGCTTGATCAGGCCTAACTATGGCTACACCTTC
CASSLIRPNYGYTF
>.|TRBD1|TRBV6-1|TRBJ1-5
TGTGCCAGCACCGACGGACAGGGGAGAGCTCAGCCCCAGCATTTT
CASTDGQGRAQPQHF
>.|.|TRBV19|TRBJ1-2
TGTGCCAGTAGTATAGGCCTCGGGAACTATGGCTACACCTTC
CASSIGLGNYGYTF
>.|.|TRBV28|TRBJ1-2
TGTGCCAGCAGTTTTCAACAGGGCCTGCGGAGCAACTATGGCTACACCTTC
CASSFQQGLRSNYGYTF
>.|.|TRBV19|TRBJ1-2
TGTGCCAGCTGTGTTCCTCCCTATGGCTACACCTTC
CASCVPPYGYTF
>.|.|TRBV19|TRBJ1-1
TGTGCCAGTAGTCCCCTTGGGGGGTACACTGAAGCTTTCTTT
CASSPLGGYTEAFF
>.|TRBD2|TRBV19|TRBJ2-2
TGTGCCAGCCGCCAGGGGACTAGCGGGGCCGCGAACACCGGGGAGCTGTTTTTT
CASRQGTSGAANTGELFF
>few|TRBD2|TRBV7-6|TRBJ2-1
TGTGCCAGCAGCTCTTTAGCGGGAGTTCGTTCGAATGAGCAGTTCTTC
CASSSLAGVRSNEQFF
>.|TRBD1|TRBV27|TRBJ1-6
TGTGCCAGCAGTTTACTCCGACAGGGGAATTCACCCCTCCACTTT
CASSLLRQGNSPLHF
>.|TRBD1|TRBV9|TRBJ1-1
TGTGCCAGCAGCGCTACGGGACAGGGGCCAAAAGCTTTCTTT
CASSATGQGPKAFF
>.|.|TRBV6-5|TRBJ2-1
TGTGCCAGCAGTTACCAGCCTAGCAGACCCTACAATGAGCAGTTCTTC
CASSYQPSRPYNEQFF
>.|TRBD1|TRBV13|TRBJ2-7
TGTGCCAGCAGCTGGGACAGGGACTACGAGCAGTACTTC
CASSWDRDYEQYF
>once|.|TRBV6-5|TRBJ2-7
TGTGCCAGCAGTTACTCGCTACCAGGGGAAAGCGAGCAGTACTTC
CASSYSLPGESEQYF
>once|TRBD1|TRBV6-6|TRBJ2-7
TGTGCCAGCAGTTACGACAGGGGCGAGTCCTACGAGCAGTACTTC
CASSYDRGESYEQYF
>.|.|TRBV7-3|TRBJ1-3
TGTGCCAGCAGCTTAAAGGCAGGGTCAGGAAACACCATATATTTT
CASSLKAGSGNTIYF